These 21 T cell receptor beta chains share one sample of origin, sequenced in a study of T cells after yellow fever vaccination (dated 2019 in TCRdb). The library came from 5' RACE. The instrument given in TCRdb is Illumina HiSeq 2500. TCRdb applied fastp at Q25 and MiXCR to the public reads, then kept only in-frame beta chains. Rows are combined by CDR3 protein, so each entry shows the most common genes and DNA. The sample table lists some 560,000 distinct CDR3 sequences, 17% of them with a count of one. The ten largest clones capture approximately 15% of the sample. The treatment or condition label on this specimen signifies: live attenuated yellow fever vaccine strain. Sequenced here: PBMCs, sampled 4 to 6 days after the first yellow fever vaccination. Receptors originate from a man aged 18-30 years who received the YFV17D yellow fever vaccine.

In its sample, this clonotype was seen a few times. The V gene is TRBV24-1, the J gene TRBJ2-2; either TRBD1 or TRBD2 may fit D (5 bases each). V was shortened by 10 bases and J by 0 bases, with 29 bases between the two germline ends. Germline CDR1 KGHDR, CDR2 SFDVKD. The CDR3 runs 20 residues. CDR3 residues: CATRERDGGVVNPNTGELFF. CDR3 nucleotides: TGTGCCACTAGGGAGCGAGATGGGGGAGTAGTAAATCCGAACACCGGGGAGCTGTTTTTT.

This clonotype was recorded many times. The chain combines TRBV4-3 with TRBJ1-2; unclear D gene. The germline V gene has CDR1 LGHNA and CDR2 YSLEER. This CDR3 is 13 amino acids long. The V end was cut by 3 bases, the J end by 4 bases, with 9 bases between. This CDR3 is CASSQWGGYGYTF. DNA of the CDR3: TGCGCCAGCAGCCAGTGGGGAGGCTATGGCTACACCTTC.

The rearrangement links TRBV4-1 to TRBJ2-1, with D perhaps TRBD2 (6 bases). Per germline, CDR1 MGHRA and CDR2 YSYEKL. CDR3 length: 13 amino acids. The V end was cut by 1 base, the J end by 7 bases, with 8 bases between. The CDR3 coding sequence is TGCGCCAGCAGCCAAGTAGGAGGGAATGAGCAGTTCTTC. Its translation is CASSQVGGNEQFF.

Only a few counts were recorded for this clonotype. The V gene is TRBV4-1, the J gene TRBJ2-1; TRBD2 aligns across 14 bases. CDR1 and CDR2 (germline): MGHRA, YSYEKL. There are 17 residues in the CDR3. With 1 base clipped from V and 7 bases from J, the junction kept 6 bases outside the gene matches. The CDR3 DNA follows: TGCGCCAGCAGCCAAGGACTAGCGGGGGGGCCCTGGAATGAGCAGTTCTTC. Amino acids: CASSQGLAGGPWNEQFF.

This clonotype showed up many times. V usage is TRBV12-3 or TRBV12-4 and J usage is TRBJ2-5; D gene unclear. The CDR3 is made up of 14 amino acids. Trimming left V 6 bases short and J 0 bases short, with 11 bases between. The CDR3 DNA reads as TGTGCCAGCAGCCGAACTGGGAACCAAGAGACCCAGTACTTC. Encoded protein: CASSRTGNQETQYF.

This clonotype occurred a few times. CDR3: CASSQDFQGPNEKLFF. The CDR3 nucleotides read TGTGCCAGCAGCCAAGATTTTCAGGGACCTAATGAAAAACTGTTTTTT. The gene calls are TRBV4-2 and TRBJ1-4; D possibly corresponds to TRBD1 (5 bases). The CDR3 sequence is 16 residues long. Germline CDR1 is LGHNA and CDR2 is YNFKEQ. With 0 bases removed from V and 3 bases from J, the gap between germline ends came to 11 bases.

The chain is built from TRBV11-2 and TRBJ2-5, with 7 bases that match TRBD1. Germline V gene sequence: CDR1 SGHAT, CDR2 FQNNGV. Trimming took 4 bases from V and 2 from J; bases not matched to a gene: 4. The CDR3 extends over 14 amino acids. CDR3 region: CASSSQGEQETQYF. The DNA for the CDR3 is TGTGCCAGCAGCTCGCAGGGGGAACAAGAGACCCAGTACTTC.

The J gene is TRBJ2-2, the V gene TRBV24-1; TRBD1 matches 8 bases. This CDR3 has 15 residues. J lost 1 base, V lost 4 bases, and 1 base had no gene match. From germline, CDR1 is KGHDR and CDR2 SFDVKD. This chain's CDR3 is CATSEGTGNTGELFF. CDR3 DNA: TGTGCCACCAGTGAGGGGACAGGGAACACCGGGGAGCTGTTTTTT.

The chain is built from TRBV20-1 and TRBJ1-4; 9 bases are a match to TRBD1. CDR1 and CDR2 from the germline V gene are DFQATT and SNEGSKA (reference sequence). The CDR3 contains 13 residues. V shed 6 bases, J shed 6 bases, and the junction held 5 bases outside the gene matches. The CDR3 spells CSAHRGPDEKLFF. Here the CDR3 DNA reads TGCAGTGCCCACAGGGGGCCGGATGAAAAACTGTTTTTT.

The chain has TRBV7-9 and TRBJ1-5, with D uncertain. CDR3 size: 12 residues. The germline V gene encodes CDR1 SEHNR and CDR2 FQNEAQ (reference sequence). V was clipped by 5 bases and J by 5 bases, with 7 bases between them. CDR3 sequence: CASSIGDQPQHF. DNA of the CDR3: TGTGCCAGCAGCATCGGGGATCAGCCCCAGCATTTT. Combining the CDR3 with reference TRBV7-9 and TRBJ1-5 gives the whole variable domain DTGVSQNPRHKITKRGQNVTFRCDPISEHNRLYWYRQTLGQGPEFLTYFQNEAQLEKSRLLSDRFSAERPKGSFSTLEIQRTEQGDSAMYLCASSIGDQPQHFGDGTRLSIL.

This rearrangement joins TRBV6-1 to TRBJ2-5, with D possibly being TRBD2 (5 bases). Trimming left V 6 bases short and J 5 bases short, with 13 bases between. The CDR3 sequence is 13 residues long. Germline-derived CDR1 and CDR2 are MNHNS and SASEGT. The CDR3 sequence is CASSRHQRETQYF. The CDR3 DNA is TGTGCCAGCAGCCGACATCAGCGGGAGACCCAGTACTTC.

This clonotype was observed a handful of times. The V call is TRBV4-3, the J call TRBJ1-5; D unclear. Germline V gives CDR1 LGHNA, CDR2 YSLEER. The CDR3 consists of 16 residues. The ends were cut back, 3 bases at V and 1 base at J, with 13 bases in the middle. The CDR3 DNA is TGCGCCAGCAGCCAGGCCATAGGAGTCAGCAATCAGCCCCAGCATTTT. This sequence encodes CASSQAIGVSNQPQHF.

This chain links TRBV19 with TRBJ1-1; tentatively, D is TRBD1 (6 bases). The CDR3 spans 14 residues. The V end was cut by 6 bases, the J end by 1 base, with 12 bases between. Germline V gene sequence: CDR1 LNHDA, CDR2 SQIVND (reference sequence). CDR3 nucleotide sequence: TGTGCCAGTAGGACTGGACAGACGAACACTGAAGCTTTCTTT. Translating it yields CASRTGQTNTEAFF.

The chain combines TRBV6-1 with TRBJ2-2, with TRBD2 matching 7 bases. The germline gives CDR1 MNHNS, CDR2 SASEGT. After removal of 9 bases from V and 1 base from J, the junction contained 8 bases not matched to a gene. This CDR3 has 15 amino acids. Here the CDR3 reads CASREERGNTGELFF. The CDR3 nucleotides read TGTGCCAGTAGGGAGGAGCGGGGGAACACCGGGGAGCTGTTTTTT.

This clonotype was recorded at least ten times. DNA of the CDR3: TGCGCCAGCAGCTTATCGACTAGCGGGGGCACAGATACGCAGTATTTT. Protein: CASSLSTSGGTDTQYF. The rearrangement links TRBV5-1 to TRBJ2-3, with 11 bases aligning to TRBD2. This CDR3 contains 16 residues. J gave up 1 base and V 2 bases, and 3 bases lay outside the gene matches. Germline values: CDR1 SGHRS, CDR2 YFSETQ.

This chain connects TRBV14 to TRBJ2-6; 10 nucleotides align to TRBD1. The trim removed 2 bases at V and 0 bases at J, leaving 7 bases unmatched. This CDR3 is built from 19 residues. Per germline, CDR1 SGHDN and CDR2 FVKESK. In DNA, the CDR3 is TGTGCCAGCAGCCAACGAACGACAGGGGGCGGCTCTGGGGCCAACGTCCTGACTTTC. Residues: CASSQRTTGGGSGANVLTF.

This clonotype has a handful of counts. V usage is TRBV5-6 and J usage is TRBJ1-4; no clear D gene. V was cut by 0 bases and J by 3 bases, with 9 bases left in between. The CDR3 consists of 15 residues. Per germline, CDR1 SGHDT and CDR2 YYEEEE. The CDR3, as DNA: TGTGCCAGCAGCTTGGGACACCTACCTAATGAAAAACTGTTTTTT. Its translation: CASSLGHLPNEKLFF.

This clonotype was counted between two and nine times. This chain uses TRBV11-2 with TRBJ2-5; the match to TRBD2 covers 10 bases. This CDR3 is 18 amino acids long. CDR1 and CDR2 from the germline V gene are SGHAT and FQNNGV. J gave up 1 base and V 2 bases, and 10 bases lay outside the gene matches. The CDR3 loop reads CASSLNGGVAGGQETQYF. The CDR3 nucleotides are TGTGCCAGCAGCTTAAATGGCGGGGTAGCGGGAGGCCAAGAGACCCAGTACTTC.

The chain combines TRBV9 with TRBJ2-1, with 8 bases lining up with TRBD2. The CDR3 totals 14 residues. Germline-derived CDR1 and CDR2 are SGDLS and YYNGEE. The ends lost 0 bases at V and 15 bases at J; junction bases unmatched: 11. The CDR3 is CASSVAGAGDPRFF. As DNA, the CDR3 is TGTGCCAGCAGCGTAGCTGGAGCGGGGGACCCCAGGTTCTTC.

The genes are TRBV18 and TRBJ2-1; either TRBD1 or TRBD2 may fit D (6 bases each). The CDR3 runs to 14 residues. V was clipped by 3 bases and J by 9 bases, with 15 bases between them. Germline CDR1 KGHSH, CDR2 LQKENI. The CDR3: CASSPTEGHVEQFF. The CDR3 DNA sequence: TGTGCCAGCTCACCTACGGAGGGACACGTTGAGCAGTTCTTC. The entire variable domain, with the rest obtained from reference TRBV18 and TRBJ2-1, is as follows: NAGVMQNPRHLVRRRGQEARLRCSPMKGHSHVYWYRQLPEEGLKFMVYLQKENIIDESGMPKERFSAEFPKEGPSILRIQQVVRGDSAAYFCASSPTEGHVEQFFGPGTRLTVL.

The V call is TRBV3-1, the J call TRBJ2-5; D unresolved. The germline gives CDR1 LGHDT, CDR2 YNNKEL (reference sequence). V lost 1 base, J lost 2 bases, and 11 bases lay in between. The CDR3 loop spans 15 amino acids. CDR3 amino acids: CASSQGQFVQETQYF. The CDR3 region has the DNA TGTGCCAGCAGCCAAGGCCAGTTCGTACAAGAGACCCAGTACTTC.